This TCR beta chain was sequenced during a study of blood T cell repertoires in COVID-19. Overall study: The study drew acute and convalescent COVID-19 samples from the United States, Italy and Spain. PBMCs, B-cell-depleted T cells, or T cells were the source of the cDNA or gDNA that made up the material.

Original processing notes: Reference gene primers were amplified, and this amplification served to estimate nucleated cell counts. The assay was immunoSEQ multiplex PCR, and TCRdb's table has in-frame clones only and misses some. That table is the source of V, J and clone size, and D and trimming were worked out from the DNA. The sample includes under 150,000 clones, less than 90% seen only once; the top ten take roughly 6.2%. Before they entered the study, exposed participants had met a COVID-19 case within 2 weeks. After removal of 3 bases from V and 4 bases from J, the junction contained 6 bases not matched to a gene. The CDR3 is 16 amino acids. Germline assignment: CDR1 SGHTS and CDR2 YDEGEE.

The source material was PBMCs or T cells enriched from blood (not recorded which). The chain employs TRBV5-8 and TRBJ2-2; 10 nucleotides match TRBD2. This receptor was taken from a woman aged 45-60 years who had been exposed to COVID-19. CDR3 coding DNA: TGTGCCAGCAGCTATCGACTAGCGGGTCCCACCGGGGAGCTGTTTTTT. Translating gives CASSYRLAGPTGELFF.